This T cell receptor (beta chain) stems from a study of cytomegalovirus exposure and HLA in healthy donors. Study-wide findings and caveats: In a later analysis, compared with equally common non-associated chains, HLA-associated beta chains were more expanded. A later analysis linked around 15,000 TCR beta sequences to HLA alleles at 0.05 false discovery rate.

This CDR3 comprises 13 residues. Per germline, CDR1 MDHEN and CDR2 SYDVKM. The V gene end was trimmed by 6 bases and the J gene end by 10 bases; junction bases not matched to a gene: 11. To note about this clone: What it recognizes is unknown.

Primers included in the PCR were 60 Vbeta and 13 Jbeta primers. Clones were sequenced by immunoSEQ multiplex PCR, and TCRdb holds only the in-frame ones, with some missing. The table has some 160,000 clones, 80% seen once. The clonotype originates from a male donor in good health and CMV-seropositive. This sequence joins TRBV28 and TRBJ1-1; 7 nucleotides align to TRBD1. The sequenced material came from PBMCs. CDR3 region: CASRTTGPRVAFF. The DNA of the CDR3 is TGTGCCAGCAGAACGACAGGGCCAAGGGTAGCTTTCTTT.